This T cell receptor beta chain was recovered during a study of PD-L1 blockade in urothelial cancer. Overall study: Between 0 and 3 prior chemotherapy regimens had been given to patients. T cell content in blood samples showed a median of around 150,000.

The CDR3 is made up of 14 amino acids. The V and J ends lost 7 bases and 2 bases, in that order; junction bases with no gene match: 7. The germline CDR1 and CDR2 sequences are SGHTA and FQGNSA. Indicated time point: pretreatment peripheral blood. Data came from immunoSEQ multiplex PCR; TCRdb stores just in-frame clones and leaves some out. The table has under 55,000 clones, about 88% seen once; the top ten hold approximately 25%. The sample in question was PBMCs, obtained around atezolizumab (anti-PD-L1) treatment. The source of this sequence is a donor at least 40 years old with urothelial cancer. This chain joins TRBV7-2 and TRBJ2-7; 8 nucleotides agree with TRBD1. For the CDR3, the DNA is TGTGCCAGCACCCCCGGACAGGGCCCCTACGAGCAGTACTTC. Protein product: CASTPGQGPYEQYF.